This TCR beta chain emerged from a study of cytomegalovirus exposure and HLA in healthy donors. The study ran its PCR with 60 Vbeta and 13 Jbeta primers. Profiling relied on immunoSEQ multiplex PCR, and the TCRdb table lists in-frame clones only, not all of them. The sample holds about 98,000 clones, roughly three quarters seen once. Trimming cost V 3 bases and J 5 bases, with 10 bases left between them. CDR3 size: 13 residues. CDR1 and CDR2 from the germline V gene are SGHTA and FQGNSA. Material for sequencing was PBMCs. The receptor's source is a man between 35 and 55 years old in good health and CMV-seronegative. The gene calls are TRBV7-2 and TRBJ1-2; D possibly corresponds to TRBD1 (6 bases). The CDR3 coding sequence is TGTGCCAGCAGCTTCCTGACAGGATATGGCTACACCTTC. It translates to CASSFLTGYGYTF.